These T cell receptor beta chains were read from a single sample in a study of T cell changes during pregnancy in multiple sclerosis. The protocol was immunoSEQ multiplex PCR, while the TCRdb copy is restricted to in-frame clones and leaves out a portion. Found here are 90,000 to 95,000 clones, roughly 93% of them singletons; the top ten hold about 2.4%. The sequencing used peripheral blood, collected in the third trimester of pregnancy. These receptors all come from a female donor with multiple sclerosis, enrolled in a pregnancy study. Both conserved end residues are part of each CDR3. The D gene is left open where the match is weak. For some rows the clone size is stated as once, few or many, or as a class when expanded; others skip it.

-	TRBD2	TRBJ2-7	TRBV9	CASSVYGGGYEQYF	TGTGCCAGCAGCGTATATGGGGGGGGCTACGAGCAGTACTTC
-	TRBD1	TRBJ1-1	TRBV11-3	CASSLVRTGENTEAFF	TGTGCCAGCAGCTTAGTCCGGACAGGGGAAAACACTGAAGCTTTCTTT
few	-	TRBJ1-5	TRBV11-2	CASSLIGGNQPQHF	TGTGCCAGCAGCTTAATCGGGGGCAATCAGCCCCAGCATTTT
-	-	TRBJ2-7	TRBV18	CASSPETEQYF	TGTGCCAGCTCACCGGAGACGGAGCAGTACTTC
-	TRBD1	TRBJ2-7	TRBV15	CATSSARGQGSYEQYF	TGTGCCACCAGCAGCGCGCGGGGACAGGGCTCCTACGAGCAGTACTTC
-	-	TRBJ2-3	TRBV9	CASSVEADKGTDTQYF	TGTGCCAGCAGCGTAGAGGCGGACAAAGGCACAGATACGCAGTATTTT
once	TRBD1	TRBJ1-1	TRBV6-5	CASSFRTGMNTEAFF	TGTGCCAGCAGCTTCCGGACAGGAATGAACACTGAAGCTTTCTTT
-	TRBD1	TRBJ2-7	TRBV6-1	CASSEGVQGAFEQYF	TGTGCCAGCAGTGAAGGTGTACAGGGGGCGTTCGAGCAGTACTTC
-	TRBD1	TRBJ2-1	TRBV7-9	CASSFRQGPFSYNEQFF	TGTGCCAGCAGCTTCCGACAGGGTCCTTTCTCCTACAATGAGCAGTTCTTC
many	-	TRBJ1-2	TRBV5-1	CASSPGQGYGYTF	TGCGCCAGCAGCCCGGGACAAGGCTATGGCTACACCTTC
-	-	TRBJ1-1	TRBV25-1	CASSGMAAEAFF	TGTGCCAGCAGTGGTATGGCCGCTGAAGCTTTCTTT
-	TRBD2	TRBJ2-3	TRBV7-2	CASTPGTSGRPLADTQYF	TGTGCCAGCACCCCCGGGACTAGCGGGAGGCCCTTAGCAGATACGCAGTATTTT
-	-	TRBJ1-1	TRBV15	CATSRGGGGPYTEAFF	TGTGCCACCAGCAGAGGAGGGGGGGGGCCCTACACTGAAGCTTTCTTT
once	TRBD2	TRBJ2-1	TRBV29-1	CSVAGLAGGEQFF	TGCAGCGTCGCGGGACTAGCGGGAGGTGAGCAGTTCTTC
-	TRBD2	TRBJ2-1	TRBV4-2	CASSQTSGRATPQQFF	TGTGCCAGCAGTCAGACTAGCGGGAGGGCCACACCCCAGCAGTTCTTC
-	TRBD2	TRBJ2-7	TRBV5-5	CASSLGEGPYEQYF	TGTGCCAGCAGCCTAGGGGAGGGACCCTACGAGCAGTACTTC
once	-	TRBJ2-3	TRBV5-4	CASSLPGADTQYF	TGTGCCAGCAGCTTGCCGGGGGCAGATACGCAGTATTTT
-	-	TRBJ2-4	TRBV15	CATSSSLGLAKNIQYF	TGTGCCACCAGCAGCTCTCTCGGGTTAGCCAAAAACATTCAGTACTTC
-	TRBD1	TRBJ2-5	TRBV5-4	CASRLRTGGETQYF	TGTGCCAGCAGGCTACGGACAGGAGGAGAGACCCAGTACTTC
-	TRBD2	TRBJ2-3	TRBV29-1	CSVSSGSRDTQYF	TGCAGCGTTTCTAGCGGGAGTCGAGATACGCAGTATTTT
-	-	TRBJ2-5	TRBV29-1	CSVGGETQYF	TGCAGCGTTGGCGGAGAGACCCAGTACTTC
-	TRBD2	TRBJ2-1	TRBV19	CATQLAGVKNEQFF	TGTGCCACCCAACTAGCGGGAGTCAAGAATGAGCAGTTCTTC
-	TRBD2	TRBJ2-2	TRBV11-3	CASSLRAGGRTGELFF	TGTGCCAGCAGCTTACGGGCGGGAGGACGGACCGGGGAGCTGTTTTTT
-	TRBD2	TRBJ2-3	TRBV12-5	CASAWGGGPPDTQYF	TGTGCTAGTGCCTGGGGGGGAGGGCCTCCCGATACGCAGTATTTT
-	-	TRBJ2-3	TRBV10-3	CAIRGGAPDTQYF	TGTGCCATCAGAGGGGGGGCGCCTGATACGCAGTATTTT
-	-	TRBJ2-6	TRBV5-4	CASSSQGDVLSGANVLTF	TGTGCCAGCAGCTCGCAGGGCGATGTACTCTCTGGGGCCAACGTCCTGACTTTC
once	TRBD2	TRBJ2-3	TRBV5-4	CASSAGTSGRIDTQYF	TGTGCCAGCAGCGCCGGGACTAGCGGGAGAATAGATACGCAGTATTTT
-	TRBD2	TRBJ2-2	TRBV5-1	CASSPGTSGATGELFF	TGCGCCAGCAGCCCCGGGACTAGCGGGGCCACCGGGGAGCTGTTTTTT
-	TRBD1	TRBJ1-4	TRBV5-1	CASSLRPLGTDNEKLFF	TGCGCCAGCAGCTTACGTCCTTTAGGGACAGACAATGAAAAACTGTTTTTT
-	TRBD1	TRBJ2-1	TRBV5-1	CASSSGTVGNEQFF	TGCGCCAGCAGCTCGGGGACAGTCGGTAATGAGCAGTTCTTC
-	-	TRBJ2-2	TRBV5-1	CASSLGLTGELFF	TGCGCCAGCAGCTTGGGGCTCACCGGGGAGCTGTTTTTT
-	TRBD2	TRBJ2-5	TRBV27	CASSPGTSGSRFQETQYF	TGTGCCAGCAGTCCCGGGACTAGCGGTAGCCGCTTCCAAGAGACCCAGTACTTC
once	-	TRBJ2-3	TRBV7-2	CASSLAWSRDTQYF	TGTGCCAGCAGCCTGGCATGGAGTAGGGATACGCAGTATTTT
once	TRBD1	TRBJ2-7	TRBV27	CASRPGTGSSYEQYF	TGTGCCAGCAGGCCCGGGACAGGAAGTTCCTACGAGCAGTACTTC
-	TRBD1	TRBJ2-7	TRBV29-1	CSVEKDRAINEQYF	TGCAGCGTTGAAAAGGACAGGGCTATCAACGAGCAGTACTTC
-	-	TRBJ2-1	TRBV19	CASSPSFNEQFF	TGTGCCAGTAGTCCGAGTTTCAACGAGCAGTTCTTC
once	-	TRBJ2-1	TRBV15	CATSIDRNNEQFF	TGTGCCACCAGCATAGACAGAAACAATGAGCAGTTCTTC
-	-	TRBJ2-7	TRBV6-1	CASRQQPFSYEQYF	TGTGCCAGCAGACAGCAGCCTTTCTCCTACGAGCAGTACTTC
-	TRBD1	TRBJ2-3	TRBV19	CASNAMGFGTGHTDTQYF	TGTGCCAGTAACGCAATGGGGTTCGGGACAGGCCACACAGATACGCAGTATTTT
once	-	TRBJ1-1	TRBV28	CASSSPRGIEAFF	TGTGCCAGCAGTTCCCCCAGGGGCATTGAAGCTTTCTTT
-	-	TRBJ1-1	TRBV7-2	CASSHTPGNTEAFF	TGTGCCAGCAGTCATACGCCGGGGAACACTGAAGCTTTCTTT
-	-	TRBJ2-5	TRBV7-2	CASSLGHYQETQYF	TGTGCCAGCAGCTTAGGGCACTATCAAGAGACCCAGTACTTC
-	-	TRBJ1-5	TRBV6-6	CASSYPSRSNQPQHF	TGTGCCAGCAGTTACCCGAGTCGAAGCAATCAGCCCCAGCATTTT
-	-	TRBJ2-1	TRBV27	CASSLVTGVAYNEQFF	TGTGCCAGCAGTTTAGTTACGGGAGTTGCCTACAATGAGCAGTTCTTC
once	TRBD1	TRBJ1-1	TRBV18	CASSYNRGVDTEAFF	TGTGCCAGCTCGTACAACAGGGGAGTTGATACTGAAGCTTTCTTT
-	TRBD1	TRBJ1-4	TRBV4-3	CASSQTGTGEKLFF	TGCGCCAGCAGCCAGACAGGGACGGGTGAAAAACTGTTTTTT